This passage covers 3 T cell receptor beta chains from one sample sequenced in a study of human T cells and chemical hapten exposure. Described time point: pre-sensitization, week 0. The treatment was: therapeutic diphenylcyclopropenone sensitization with weekly scalp DPC. TCRdb reprocessed the RACE reads via MiXCR and lists one record per CDR3 protein. The table includes about 260,000 distinct CDR3 sequences, approximately 8.6% detected once. The sample in question was whole blood, obtained in connection with sensitization to the hapten diphenylcyclopropenone (DPC). These receptors originate from a woman in her 40s with alopecia areata. Some clones in this sample may be carry-over from other donors' samples.

The table lists this clonotype with many counts. The DNA for the CDR3 is TGTGCCAGCAGCTTAGGTGGGGTAGCCCTGAACACTGAAGCTTTCTTT. It specifies CASSLGGVALNTEAFF. The chain has TRBV7-2 and TRBJ1-1; D is ambiguous. Trimming pared 1 base from V and 0 bases from J, leaving 12 bases between. The CDR3 totals 16 residues. Germline V lookup: CDR1 SGHTA, CDR2 FQGNSA.

The V call is TRBV14, the J call TRBJ1-5; maybe TRBD1 (5 bases). The germline gives CDR1 SGHDN, CDR2 FVKESK. The ends were cut back, 4 bases at V and 7 bases at J, with 14 bases in the middle. The CDR3 length is 14 residues. The DNA for the CDR3 is TGTGCCAGCAGCCGAGGGGTGCCGGGGCAGCCCCAGCATTTT. Its translation is CASSRGVPGQPQHF.

The chain combines TRBV10-3 with TRBJ2-2; 10 bases are shared with TRBD2. The CDR3 loop spans 14 amino acids. J was trimmed by 6 bases and V by 4 bases; bases with no gene match: 2. Germline assignment: CDR1 ENHRY and CDR2 SYGVKD. The CDR3 DNA sequence: TGTGCCATCAGTGCGACTAGCGGGCCCGGGGAGCTGTTTTTT. The encoded protein is CAISATSGPGELFF.